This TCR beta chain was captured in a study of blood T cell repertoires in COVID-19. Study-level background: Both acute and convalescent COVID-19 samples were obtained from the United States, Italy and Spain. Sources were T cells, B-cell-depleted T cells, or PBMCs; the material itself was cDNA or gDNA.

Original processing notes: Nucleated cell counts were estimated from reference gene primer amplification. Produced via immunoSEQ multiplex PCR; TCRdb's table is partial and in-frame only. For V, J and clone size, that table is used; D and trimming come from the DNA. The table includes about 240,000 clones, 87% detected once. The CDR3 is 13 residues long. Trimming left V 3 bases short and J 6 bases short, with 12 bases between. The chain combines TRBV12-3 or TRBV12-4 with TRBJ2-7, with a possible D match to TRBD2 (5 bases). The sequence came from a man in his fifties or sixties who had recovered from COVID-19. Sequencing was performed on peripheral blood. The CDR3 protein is CASSLVARGEQYF. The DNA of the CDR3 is TGTGCCAGCAGTTTGGTCGCACGGGGCGAGCAGTACTTC.